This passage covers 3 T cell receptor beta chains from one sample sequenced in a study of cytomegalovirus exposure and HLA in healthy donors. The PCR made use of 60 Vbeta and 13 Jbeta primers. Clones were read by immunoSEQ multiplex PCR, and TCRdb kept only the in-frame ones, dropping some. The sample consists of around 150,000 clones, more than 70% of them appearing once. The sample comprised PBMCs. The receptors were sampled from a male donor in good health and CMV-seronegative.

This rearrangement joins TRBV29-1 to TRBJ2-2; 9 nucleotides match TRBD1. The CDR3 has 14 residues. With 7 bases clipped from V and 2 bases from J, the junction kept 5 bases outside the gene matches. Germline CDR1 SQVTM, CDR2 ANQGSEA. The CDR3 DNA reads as TGCAGCGCTCGGACAGGGGTTAACACCGGGGAGCTGTTTTTT. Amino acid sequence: CSARTGVNTGELFF.

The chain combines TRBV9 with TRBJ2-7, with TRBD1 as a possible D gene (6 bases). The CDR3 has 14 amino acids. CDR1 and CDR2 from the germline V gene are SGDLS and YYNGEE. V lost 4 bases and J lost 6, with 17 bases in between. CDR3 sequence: CASSSTGTHVEQYF. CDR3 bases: TGTGCCAGCAGCTCCACCGGGACACATGTCGAGCAGTACTTC.

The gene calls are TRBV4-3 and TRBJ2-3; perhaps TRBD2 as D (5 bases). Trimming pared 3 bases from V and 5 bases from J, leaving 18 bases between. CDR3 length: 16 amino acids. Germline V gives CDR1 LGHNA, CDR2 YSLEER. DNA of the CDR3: TGCGCCAGCAGCCAGAGTCTCCGGGCGGGCGGAGATACGCAGTATTTT. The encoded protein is CASSQSLRAGGDTQYF.